Presented here are 16 T cell receptor beta chains from one specimen sequenced in a study of cytomegalovirus exposure and HLA in healthy donors. PCR was performed using 60 Vbeta and 13 Jbeta primers. The assay was immunoSEQ multiplex PCR, and TCRdb's table has in-frame clones only and misses some. The table lists roughly 100,000 clones, under 85% of them singletons. The material sequenced was PBMCs. Receptor source: a young man in good health and CMV-seronegative.

This clone has only a few counts. The chain couples TRBV18 to TRBJ2-2, with 8 positions matching TRBD2. CDR3 length: 15 amino acids. Germline values: CDR1 KGHSH, CDR2 LQKENI. V was pared by 4 bases and J by 3 bases, with 4 bases of the junction left unmatched. In DNA form, the CDR3 reads TGTGCCAGCTCACTAAGCGGGGGAGACACCGGGGAGCTGTTTTTT. As protein: CASSLSGGDTGELFF.

This clone was recorded once. The chain combines TRBV15 with TRBJ1-4; TRBD1 agrees at 9 bases. The CDR3 sequence is 17 residues long. V was pared by 0 bases and J by 2 bases, with 4 bases of the junction left unmatched. Germline CDR1 reads LNHNV; CDR2 reads YYDKDF (reference sequence). CDR3 protein: CATSRDGQGFTNEKLFF. CDR3 DNA sequence: TGTGCCACCAGCAGAGATGGACAGGGGTTCACTAATGAAAAACTGTTTTTT.

The J gene is TRBJ1-2, the V gene TRBV5-4; weak D call: TRBD1 (5 bases). This CDR3 has 17 amino acids. Germline lookup yields CDR1 SGHNT and CDR2 YYREEE (reference sequence). The ends were cut back, 0 bases at V and 3 bases at J, with 18 bases in the middle. CDR3: CASSLGGTPLGDYGYTF. CDR3 coding DNA: TGTGCCAGCAGCTTGGGCGGGACTCCTTTAGGGGACTATGGCTACACCTTC. The full variable domain, in which reference TRBV5-4 and TRBJ1-2 provide the parts outside the CDR3, is ETGVTQSPTHLIKTRGQQVTLRCSSQSGHNTVSWYQQALGQGPQFIFQYYREEENGRGNFPPRFSGLQFPNYSSELNVNALELDDSALYLCASSLGGTPLGDYGYTFGSGTRLTVV.

The J gene is TRBJ2-5, the V gene TRBV6-1; 11 nucleotides agree with TRBD1. Looked up from germline, CDR1 is MNHNS and CDR2 is SASEGT. V gave up 6 bases and J gave up 5 bases; unmatched junction bases: 2. This CDR3 spans 13 amino acids. The CDR3 reads CASRGTGGETQYF. The CDR3 coding sequence is TGTGCCAGCAGAGGGACAGGGGGTGAGACCCAGTACTTC.

The chain uses TRBV19 and TRBJ2-3; 11 positions agree with TRBD1. Trimming took 6 bases from V and 5 from J; bases not matched to a gene: 7. There are 15 residues in the CDR3. CDR1 is LNHDA and CDR2 is SQIVND in the germline V gene (reference sequence). DNA of the CDR3: TGTGCCAGTAGCCAAGGACAGGGGGCAATAGATACGCAGTATTTT. Translation gives CASSQGQGAIDTQYF.

The V and J genes are TRBV5-1 and TRBJ1-2; TRBD1 is a possible D gene (5 bases). The CDR3 is 13 amino acids. Looked up from germline, CDR1 is SGHRS and CDR2 is YFSETQ. The germline V and J ends were trimmed by 5 bases and 7 bases, with 15 bases remaining between them. CDR3 protein: CASRWDSSGGYTF. The CDR3 nucleotides are TGCGCCAGCAGATGGGACTCCAGCGGTGGCTACACCTTC.

The rearrangement uses TRBV7-6 and TRBJ2-5; 7 nucleotides align to TRBD1. Trimming took 6 bases from V and 5 from J; bases not matched to a gene: 12. The germline gives CDR1 SGHVS, CDR2 FNYEAQ. The CDR3 length is 15 residues. The CDR3 loop is CASRRDRGVRETQYF. CDR3 sequence (DNA): TGTGCCAGCAGACGGGACAGAGGGGTCAGGGAGACCCAGTACTTC.

The chain uses TRBV5-4 and TRBJ1-2, with TRBD1 as a possible D gene (6 bases). With 3 bases removed from V and 4 bases from J, the gap between germline ends came to 16 bases. CDR1 SGHNT and CDR2 YYREEE come from the germline V gene (reference sequence). The CDR3 length is 15 residues. In DNA form, the CDR3 reads TGTGCCAGCAGCTCGGACAGCTTATCCTCCTATGGCTACACCTTC. It is translated as CASSSDSLSSYGYTF.

The chain has TRBV5-4 and TRBJ1-1; D is ambiguous. The ends were cut back, 4 bases at V and 1 base at J, with 8 bases in the middle. CDR3 length: 13 residues. Looked up from germline, CDR1 is SGHNT and CDR2 is YYREEE (reference sequence). The CDR3 loop is CASSPGSNTEAFF. The DNA of the CDR3 is TGTGCCAGCAGCCCCGGGTCGAACACTGAAGCTTTCTTT.

The V and J genes are TRBV5-4 and TRBJ2-7, with 7 bases matching TRBD1. The CDR3 runs to 14 residues. Germline V CDR1 and CDR2: SGHNT, YYREEE (reference sequence). The trim removed 0 bases at V and 2 bases at J, leaving 2 bases unmatched. The CDR3 region has the DNA TGTGCCAGCAGCTTGGACCAGGGGGCCTACGAGCAGTACTTC. Its protein product is CASSLDQGAYEQYF.

The J gene is TRBJ1-3, the V gene TRBV6-1; D is unclear. The CDR3 consists of 14 residues. The V end lost 4 bases, the J end lost 0 bases, and 7 bases lay between the germline ends. Germline V gene data show CDR1 as MNHNS and CDR2 as SASEGT. For the CDR3, the DNA is TGTGCCAGCAGTGTCTGGAGCTCTGGAAACACCATATATTTT. Translated: CASSVWSSGNTIYF.

This clone was observed a few times. This chain uses TRBV2 with TRBJ2-5, with D uncertain. In germline, CDR1 is SNHLY, CDR2 FYNNEI. Deletions cut 7 bases from V and 0 bases from J, with 3 bases between. CDR3 length equals 11 residues. As DNA, the CDR3 is TGTGCCAGCAACTACCAAGAGACCCAGTACTTC. The encoded protein is CASNYQETQYF.

This clone has only a few counts. In DNA, the CDR3 is TGTGCCAGCAGCGATGACAGAACCATGAACACTGAAGCTTTCTTT. This encodes CASSDDRTMNTEAFF. The rearrangement uses TRBV2 and TRBJ1-1; TRBD1 might be the D (5 bases). Between the trimmed V and J ends, which lost 6 bases and 0 bases, there was a span of 14 bases. Germline V gives CDR1 SNHLY, CDR2 FYNNEI. The CDR3 has 15 amino acids.

The chain employs TRBV6-1 and TRBJ2-5; the D gene is possibly TRBD2 (5 bases). The V and J ends lost 2 bases and 1 base respectively, with 11 bases between them. CDR3 length equals 15 residues. CDR1 and CDR2 from the germline V gene are MNHNS and SASEGT. The CDR3 region has the DNA TGTGCCAGCAGTGAAATCCCGCTAGCCCAAGAGACCCAGTACTTC. Translation gives CASSEIPLAQETQYF.

The chain employs TRBV19 and TRBJ2-1, with a tentative D call TRBD2 (5 bases). Trimming left V 0 bases short and J 0 bases short, with 12 bases between. The germline gives CDR1 LNHDA, CDR2 SQIVND (reference sequence). The CDR3 runs 17 residues. The CDR3 is CASSIDRSGSSYNEQFF. CDR3 nucleotide sequence: TGTGCCAGTAGTATAGATAGAAGCGGCAGCTCCTACAATGAGCAGTTCTTC.

The CDR3: CASSFRGSTEAFF. The CDR3 DNA sequence: TGTGCCAGCAGTTTTAGGGGAAGCACTGAAGCTTTCTTT. The chain carries TRBV28 and TRBJ1-1; D is perhaps TRBD1 (5 bases). CDR3 length: 13 residues. Trimming stripped 3 bases from V and 4 bases from J, with 9 bases between. Germline lookup yields CDR1 MDHEN and CDR2 SYDVKM.